The clone carrying this T cell receptor (beta chain) was recorded at least ten times. V was cut by 0 bases and J by 0 bases, with 3 bases left in between. From germline, CDR1 is GTSNPN and CDR2 SVGIG (reference sequence). CDR3 length: 13 amino acids. Regions amplified from RNA transcripts were the TCR beta CDR3 regions. The study used the HTBI primer set for a first-round RT-PCR of the TCR CDR3. One entry per CDR3 protein, called by TCRdb with MiXCR from the multiplex PCR reads. The table lists a few hundred thousand distinct CDR3 sequences, 12% to 15% of them singletons. The data originate from a study of T cells in Graves' hyperthyroidism and ophthalmopathy.

The chain uses TRBV30 and TRBJ1-3; D is unclear. Sequencing was done on a sample of blood. The clonotype was recovered from a woman in her sixties or seventies with Graves' ophthalmopathy. The chain's CDR3 is CAWSVISGNTIYF. CDR3 coding DNA: TGTGCCTGGAGTGTCATCTCTGGAAACACCATATATTTT. Filled out from reference TRBV30 and TRBJ1-3, the complete variable domain reads SQTIHQWPATLVQPVGSPLSLECTVEGTSNPNLYWYRQAAGRGLQLLFYSVGIGQISSEVPQNLSASRPQDRQFILSSKKLLLSDSGFYLCAWSVISGNTIYFGEGSWLTVV.